These 14 T cell receptor beta chains came from one sample sequenced in a study of CD8 T cells in Susac syndrome. Reverse transcription of about 0.5 to 1 ug RNA used random hexamers. Using its own MiXCR run on the immunoSEQ multiplex PCR reads, TCRdb lists one record per CDR3 protein. The sample has 400,000 or so distinct CDR3 sequences, approximately 89% seen once; the top ten hold about 0.12%. Sequenced input: CD8+ T cells from PBMCs. The source of these receptors is a human donor with multiple sclerosis.

The chain combines TRBV27 with TRBJ2-7; D not certain. The CDR3 has 14 amino acids. Germline CDR1 is MNHEY and CDR2 is SMNVEV (reference sequence). The V end lost 0 bases, the J end lost 5 bases, and 11 bases lay between the germline ends. The CDR3 DNA reads TGTGCCAGCAGTTTATCTAAAACGGGCCACGAGCAGTACTTC. Translated, it gives CASSLSKTGHEQYF.

DNA for the CDR3: TGTGCCAGCAGTTCGACAGGGGGCGCGATCTTGAACACCGGGGAGCTGTTTTTT. Its protein product is CASSSTGGAILNTGELFF. This rearrangement joins TRBV12-3 or TRBV12-4 to TRBJ2-2, with TRBD1 matching over 10 bases. J gave up 1 base and V 4 bases, and 9 bases lay outside the gene matches. CDR3 length: 18 amino acids.

V is TRBV5-4 and J is TRBJ1-1, with 9 bases matching TRBD1. Germline V lookup: CDR1 SGHNT, CDR2 YYREEE (reference sequence). There are 15 residues in the CDR3. V shed 4 bases and J 5 bases; nucleotides not matched to a gene: 9. CDR3 nucleotides: TGTGCCAGCAGCGATGGAGGGACAGGGAGGACTGAAGCTTTCTTT. Residues: CASSDGGTGRTEAFF.

J is TRBJ2-7 and V is TRBV11-2; a possible D gene is TRBD2 (6 bases). The CDR3 has 14 residues. The V end was cut by 6 bases, the J end by 3 bases, with 15 bases between. The germline V gene has CDR1 SGHAT and CDR2 FQNNGV. CDR3: CASSSTPGSYEQYF. CDR3 sequence (DNA): TGTGCCAGCAGTTCGACACCCGGGAGCTACGAGCAGTACTTC.

The rearrangement links TRBV27 to TRBJ1-2, with TRBD1 as a possible D gene (5 bases). CDR1 MNHEY and CDR2 SMNVEV come from the germline V gene (reference sequence). The CDR3 is 14 residues long. V lost 5 bases to trimming and J lost 4 bases, with 14 bases between them. In DNA form, the CDR3 reads TGTGCCAGCAGTCACCAGGGTTTACTCTATGGCTACACCTTC. This gives the protein CASSHQGLLYGYTF.

As DNA, the CDR3 is TGTGCCAGCAGTAGCGGGGGTAGCACAGATACGCAGTATTTT. Translation gives CASSSGGSTDTQYF. The gene calls are TRBV9 and TRBJ2-3; TRBD2 matches 9 bases. The germline V gene has CDR1 SGDLS and CDR2 YYNGEE. The CDR3 consists of 14 residues. The junction had 1 base not matched to a gene; V was cut back by 5 bases and J by 0 bases.

This chain links TRBV10-1 with TRBJ2-1; 12 bases agree with TRBD2. CDR3 length: 16 residues. Trimming removed 4 bases from V and 8 bases from J; junction bases left unmatched: 9. The V gene's germline CDR1 is WNHNN and CDR2 SYGVQD (reference sequence). The CDR3 loop is CASSAASGGVGDEQFF. In nucleotides, the CDR3 is TGCGCCAGCAGTGCGGCTAGCGGGGGGGTAGGCGATGAGCAGTTCTTC.

This chain uses TRBV7-9 with TRBJ2-1, with unresolved D. The CDR3 consists of 14 residues. With 1 base removed from V and 4 bases from J, the gap between germline ends came to 8 bases. Germline V gene lookup returns CDR1 SEHNR and CDR2 FQNEAQ (reference sequence). The CDR3 is CASSLDNSYNEQFF. The CDR3 DNA reads TGTGCCAGCAGCTTAGATAATAGTTACAATGAGCAGTTCTTC.

V is TRBV2 and J is TRBJ2-5; 14 bases map to TRBD2. From germline, CDR1 is SNHLY and CDR2 FYNNEI. V was pared by 2 bases and J by 3 bases, with 5 bases of the junction left unmatched. This CDR3 is 17 amino acids long. CDR3 bases: TGTGCCAGCAGTGAACTGGGACTAGCGGGGGAGGAAGAGACCCAGTACTTC. This encodes CASSELGLAGEEETQYF.

The rearrangement uses TRBV5-6 and TRBJ2-2; TRBD2 agrees at 8 bases. Unmatched junction bases numbered 12, after V lost 4 bases and J lost 4 bases. The germline gives CDR1 SGHDT, CDR2 YYEEEE. The CDR3 is 17 residues long. The CDR3, as DNA: TGTGCCAGCAGCCCCGCGGGGGGCATCACGGCCACCGGGGAGCTGTTTTTT. This sequence encodes CASSPAGGITATGELFF.

The chain uses TRBV4-1 and TRBJ2-7, with 7 bases aligning to TRBD1. Germline V CDR1 and CDR2: MGHRA, YSYEKL. Losses at the gene ends were 1 base for V and 2 bases for J; bases not matched to a gene: 5. The CDR3 consists of 15 residues. In DNA, the CDR3 is TGCGCCAGCAGCCAAGGGGACAGTTTCGCCTACGAGCAGTACTTC. Translation: CASSQGDSFAYEQYF.

The chain employs TRBV19 and TRBJ1-2; TRBD1 matches 11 bases. This CDR3 has 14 residues. CDR1 LNHDA and CDR2 SQIVND come from the germline V gene (reference sequence). The ends lost 9 bases at V and 8 bases at J; junction bases unmatched: 11. CDR3 sequence: CASYPGQGVRGYTF. The CDR3 region has the DNA TGTGCCAGCTACCCGGGACAGGGGGTTCGAGGCTACACCTTC.

CDR3 nucleotides: TGCGCCAGCAGCTTGGGCTCCTCAGTAGCCAAAAACATTCAGTACTTC. Translating it yields CASSLGSSVAKNIQYF. V is TRBV5-1 and J is TRBJ2-4, with D hard to call. V lost 0 bases to trimming and J lost 0 bases, with 10 bases between them. The germline CDR1 and CDR2 sequences are SGHRS and YFSETQ. The CDR3 sequence is 16 residues long.

V gene TRBV20-1 combines with J gene TRBJ2-7; maybe TRBD2 (5 bases). The CDR3 is 16 residues long. V dropped 0 bases and J dropped 7 bases, with 22 bases sitting between them. The germline V gene encodes CDR1 DFQATT and CDR2 SNEGSKA (reference sequence). Here the CDR3 DNA reads TGCAGTGCTAGAGATCTTCGAGGCACCTCCCCGGGAGAGCAGTACTTC. Translating it yields CSARDLRGTSPGEQYF.